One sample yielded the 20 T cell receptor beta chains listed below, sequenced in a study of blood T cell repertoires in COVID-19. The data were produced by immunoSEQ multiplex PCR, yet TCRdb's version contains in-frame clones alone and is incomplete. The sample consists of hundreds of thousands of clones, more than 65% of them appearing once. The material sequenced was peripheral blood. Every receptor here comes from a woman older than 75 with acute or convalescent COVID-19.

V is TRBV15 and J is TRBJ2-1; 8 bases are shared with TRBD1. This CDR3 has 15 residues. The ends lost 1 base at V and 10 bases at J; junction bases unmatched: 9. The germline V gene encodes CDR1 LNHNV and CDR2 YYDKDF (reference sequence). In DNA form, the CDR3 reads TGTGCCACCAGCAGAGCCGGACAGGGCAAAGGGGAGCAGTTCTTC. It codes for CATSRAGQGKGEQFF.

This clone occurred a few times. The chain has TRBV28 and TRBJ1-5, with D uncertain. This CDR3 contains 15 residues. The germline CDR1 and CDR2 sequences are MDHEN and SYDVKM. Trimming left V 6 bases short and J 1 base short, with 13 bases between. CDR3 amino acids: CASSRLTGSNQPQHF. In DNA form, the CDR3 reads TGTGCCAGCAGCAGACTGACGGGAAGCAATCAGCCCCAGCATTTT. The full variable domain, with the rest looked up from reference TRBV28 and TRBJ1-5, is DVKVTQSSRYLVKRTGEKVFLECVQDMDHENMFWYRQDPGLGLRLIYFSYDVKMKEKGDIPEGYSVSREKKERFSLILESASTNQTSMYLCASSRLTGSNQPQHFGDGTRLSIL.

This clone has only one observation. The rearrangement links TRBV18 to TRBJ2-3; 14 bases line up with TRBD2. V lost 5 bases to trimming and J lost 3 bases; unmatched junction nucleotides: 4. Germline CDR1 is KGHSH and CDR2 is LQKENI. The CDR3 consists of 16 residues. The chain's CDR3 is CASSSRLAGGTDTQYF. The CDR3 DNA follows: TGTGCCAGCTCATCCCGACTAGCGGGGGGGACAGATACGCAGTATTTT.

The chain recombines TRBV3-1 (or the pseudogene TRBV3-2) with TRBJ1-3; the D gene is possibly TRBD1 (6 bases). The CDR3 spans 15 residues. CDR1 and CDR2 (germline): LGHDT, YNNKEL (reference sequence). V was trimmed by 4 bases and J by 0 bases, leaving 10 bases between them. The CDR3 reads CASSPWTASGNTIYF. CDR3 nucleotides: TGTGCCAGCAGCCCCTGGACAGCCTCTGGAAACACCATATATTTT.

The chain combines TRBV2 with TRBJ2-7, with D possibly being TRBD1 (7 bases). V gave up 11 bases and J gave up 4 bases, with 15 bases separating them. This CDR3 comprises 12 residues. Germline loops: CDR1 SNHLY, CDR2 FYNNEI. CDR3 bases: TGTGCCGGGGGGACAGCGGATTACGAGCAGTACTTC. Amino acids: CAGGTADYEQYF.

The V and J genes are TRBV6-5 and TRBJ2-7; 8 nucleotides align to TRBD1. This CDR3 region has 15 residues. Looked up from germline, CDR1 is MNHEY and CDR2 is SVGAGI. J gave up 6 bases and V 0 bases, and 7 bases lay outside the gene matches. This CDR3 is CASSYSRGQGGEQYF. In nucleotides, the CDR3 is TGTGCCAGCAGTTACTCACGCGGACAGGGAGGCGAGCAGTACTTC.

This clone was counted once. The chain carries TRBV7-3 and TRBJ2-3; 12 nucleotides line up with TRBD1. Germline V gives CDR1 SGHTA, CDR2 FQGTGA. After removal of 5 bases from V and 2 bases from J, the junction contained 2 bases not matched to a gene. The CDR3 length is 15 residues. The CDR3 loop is CASSKGQGATDTQYF. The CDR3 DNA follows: TGTGCCAGCAGCAAGGGACAGGGGGCCACAGATACGCAGTATTTT.

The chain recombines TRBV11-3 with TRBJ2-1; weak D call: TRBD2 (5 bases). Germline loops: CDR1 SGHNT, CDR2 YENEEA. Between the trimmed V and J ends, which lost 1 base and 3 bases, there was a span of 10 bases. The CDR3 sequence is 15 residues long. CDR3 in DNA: TGTGCCAGCAGCTTAGGGCAGACTATCTACAATGAGCAGTTCTTC. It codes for CASSLGQTIYNEQFF.

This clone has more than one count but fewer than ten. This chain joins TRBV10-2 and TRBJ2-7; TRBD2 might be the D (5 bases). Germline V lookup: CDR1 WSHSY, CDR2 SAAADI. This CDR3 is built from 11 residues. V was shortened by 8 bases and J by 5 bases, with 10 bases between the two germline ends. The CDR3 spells CASYAGDEQYF. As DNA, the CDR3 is TGCGCCAGCTACGCCGGGGACGAGCAGTACTTC.

In nucleotides, the CDR3 is TGTGCCAGCAGCTTGGAGCTAAGCTCCTACAATGAGCAGTTCTTC. Encoded protein: CASSLELSSYNEQFF. V gene TRBV7-3 combines with J gene TRBJ2-1; D uncertain. The CDR3 runs to 15 residues. The ends were cut back, 3 bases at V and 0 bases at J, with 9 bases in the middle. The germline V gene has CDR1 SGHTA and CDR2 FQGTGA.

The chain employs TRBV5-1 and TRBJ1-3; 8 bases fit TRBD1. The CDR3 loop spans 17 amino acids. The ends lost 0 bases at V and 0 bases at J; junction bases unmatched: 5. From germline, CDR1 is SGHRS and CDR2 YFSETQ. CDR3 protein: CASSLVGTGRSGNTIYF. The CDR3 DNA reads TGCGCCAGCAGCTTGGTGGGGACAGGCCGCTCTGGAAACACCATATATTTT.

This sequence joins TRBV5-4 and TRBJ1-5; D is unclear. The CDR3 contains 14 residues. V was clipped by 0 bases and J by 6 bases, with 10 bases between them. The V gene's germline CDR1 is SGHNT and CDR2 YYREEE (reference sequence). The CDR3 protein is CASSLDPRGQPQHF. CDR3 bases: TGTGCCAGCAGCTTGGACCCTCGGGGTCAGCCCCAGCATTTT.

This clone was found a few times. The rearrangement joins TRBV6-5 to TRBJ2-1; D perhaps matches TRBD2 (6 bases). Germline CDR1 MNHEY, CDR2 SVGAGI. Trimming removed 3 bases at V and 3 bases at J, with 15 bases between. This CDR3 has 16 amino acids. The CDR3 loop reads CASSYSAGRDYNEQFF. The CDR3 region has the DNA TGTGCCAGCAGTTATTCCGCCGGGAGAGACTACAATGAGCAGTTCTTC.

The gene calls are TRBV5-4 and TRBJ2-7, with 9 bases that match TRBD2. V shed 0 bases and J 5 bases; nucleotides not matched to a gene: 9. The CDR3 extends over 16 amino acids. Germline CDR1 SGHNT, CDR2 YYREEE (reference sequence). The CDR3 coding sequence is TGTGCCAGCAGCTTGGGGGGCGGGAGGGCCGCCAACGAGCAGTACTTC. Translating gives CASSLGGGRAANEQYF.

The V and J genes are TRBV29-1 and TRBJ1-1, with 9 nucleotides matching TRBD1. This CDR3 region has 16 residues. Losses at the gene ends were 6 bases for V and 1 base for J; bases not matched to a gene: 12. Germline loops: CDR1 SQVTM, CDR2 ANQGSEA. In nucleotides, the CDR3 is TGCAGCGTAGCCTCCGGGACAGGGTTCCCGAACACTGAAGCTTTCTTT. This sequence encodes CSVASGTGFPNTEAFF.

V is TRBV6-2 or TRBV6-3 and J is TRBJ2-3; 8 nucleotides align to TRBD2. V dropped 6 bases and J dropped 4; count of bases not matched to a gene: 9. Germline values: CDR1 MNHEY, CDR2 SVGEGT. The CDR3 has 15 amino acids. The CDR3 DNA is TGTGCCAGCAGCGCCTCCGGACTAGCCGCAGATACGCAGTATTTT. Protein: CASSASGLAADTQYF.

The chain's CDR3 is CASSLPGSFYGYTF. DNA for the CDR3: TGTGCCAGCAGCTTGCCAGGGTCCTTCTATGGCTACACCTTC. This rearrangement joins TRBV5-5 to TRBJ1-2, with a tentative D call TRBD1 (5 bases). The CDR3 is 14 amino acids. Trimming shortened V by 1 base and J by 4 bases, and 11 bases separated the two germline ends. CDR1 and CDR2 (germline): SGHKS, YYEKEE (reference sequence).

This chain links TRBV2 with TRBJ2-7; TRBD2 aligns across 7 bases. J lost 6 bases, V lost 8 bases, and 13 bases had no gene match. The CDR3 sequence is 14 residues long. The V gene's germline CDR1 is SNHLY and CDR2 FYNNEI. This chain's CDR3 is CASSAPLANSEQYF. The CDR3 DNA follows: TGTGCCAGCTCCGCGCCACTAGCGAACAGCGAGCAGTACTTC.

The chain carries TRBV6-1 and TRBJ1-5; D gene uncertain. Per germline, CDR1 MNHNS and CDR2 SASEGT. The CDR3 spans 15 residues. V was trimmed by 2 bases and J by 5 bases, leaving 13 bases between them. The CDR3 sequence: CASSEISSGYQPQHF. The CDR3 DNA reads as TGTGCCAGCAGTGAAATCTCGTCGGGGTATCAGCCCCAGCATTTT.

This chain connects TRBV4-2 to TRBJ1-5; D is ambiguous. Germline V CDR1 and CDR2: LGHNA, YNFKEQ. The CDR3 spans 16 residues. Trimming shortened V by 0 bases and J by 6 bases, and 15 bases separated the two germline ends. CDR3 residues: CASSQDPVETGQPQHF. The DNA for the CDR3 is TGTGCCAGCAGCCAAGATCCGGTAGAGACGGGTCAGCCCCAGCATTTT.